Listed below are T cell receptor beta chains from one sample, sequenced in a study of beta chain features in type 1 diabetes. Libraries were prepared by immunoSEQ multiplex PCR; TCRdb keeps only in-frame clonotypes and omits some of them. The top ten clones hold 0.75% of a sample with more than 100,000 clones, around 8.8% of them seen once. The sample comprised central memory CD4+ T cells from blood. Source of these receptors: a man between 25 and 39 years old with type 1 diabetes. CDR3s include the opening cysteine and the closing phenylalanine or tryptophan. A D gene is named only where the DNA matches it firmly. Clone size is shown for a subset of rows, as once, few, many or a class of expanded clone.

>TRBD2|TRBV7-2|TRBJ2-1|few
TGTGCCAGCAGAGCTAGCGGGGGGACGTCCAATGAGCAGTTCTTC
CASRASGGTSNEQFF
>-|TRBV7-9|TRBJ2-5|-
TGTGCCAGCAGCGCCGCAGGGGAAGAGACCCAGTACTTC
CASSAAGEETQYF
>TRBD1|TRBV6-5|TRBJ1-5|-
TGTGCCAGCAGTTCAGGGGGTGGTCAGCCCCAGCATTTT
CASSSGGGQPQHF
>-|TRBV7-2|TRBJ1-2|few
TGTGCCAGCAGCTTAGCGCCCGGGGCTAACTATGGCTACACCTTC
CASSLAPGANYGYTF
>-|TRBV18|TRBJ1-1|-
TGTGCCAGCTCACGGGCAGTGGAAACTGAAGCTTTCTTT
CASSRAVETEAFF
>-|TRBV19|TRBJ1-1|few
TGTGCCAGTACTCAGAACAGGGTGAACACTGAAGCTTTCTTT
CASTQNRVNTEAFF
>-|TRBV7-8|TRBJ1-1|-
TGTGCCAGCAGCTTTTGGGGCTTGAACACTGAAGCTTTCTTT
CASSFWGLNTEAFF
>-|TRBV19|TRBJ2-3|-
TGTGCCAGTAGTATTGGGGGGACAGATACGCAGTATTTT
CASSIGGTDTQYF
>TRBD2|TRBV6-5|TRBJ2-7|few
TGTGCCAGCAGGATGGGACTAGCGGTCTACGAGCAGTACTTC
CASRMGLAVYEQYF
>-|TRBV7-9|TRBJ1-2|few
TGTGCCAGCAGCCTGAGGGGACACGACGATGGCTACACCTTC
CASSLRGHDDGYTF
>TRBD1|TRBV30|TRBJ2-1|few
TGTGCCTGGACAGGGGGCAATGAGCAGTTCTTC
CAWTGGNEQFF
>TRBD2|TRBV4-1|TRBJ2-1|few
TGCGCCAGCAGCCAATCCAGGACTAGTGGCAATGAGCAGTTCTTC
CASSQSRTSGNEQFF
>-|TRBV9|TRBJ2-7|few
TGTGCCAGCAGCGTAGAAAGCCTCGGCGAGCAGTACTTC
CASSVESLGEQYF
>-|TRBV7-6|TRBJ1-2|many
TGTGCCAGCAGCTTCGGTGGCGGCTATGGCTACACCTTC
CASSFGGGYGYTF
>-|TRBV10-3|TRBJ2-3|-
TGTGCCATCAGTGAGTCGGGAGAAGATACGCAGTATTTT
CAISESGEDTQYF
>-|TRBV19|TRBJ1-2|-
TGTGCCAGTAGTCCCCTCGGAAGTATGCGGGGCTATGGCTACACCTTC
CASSPLGSMRGYGYTF
>-|TRBV23-1|TRBJ2-2|few
TGCGCCAGCAGACCTGACGGACTAAGAGGGGACGGGGAGCTGTTTTTT
CASRPDGLRGDGELFF
>-|TRBV2|TRBJ2-2|few
TGTGCCAGCAGCCGTGAGTACGCCGGGGAGCTGTTTTTT
CASSREYAGELFF
>TRBD1|TRBV2|TRBJ2-1|few
TGTGCCAGCAGTGAATCGGCAGGGGGAACCTACAATGAGCAGTTCTTC
CASSESAGGTYNEQFF
>TRBD2|TRBV7-2|TRBJ2-7|-
TGTGCCAGCAGCTTTACTAGCGGGGTTTACGAGCAGTACTTC
CASSFTSGVYEQYF
>-|TRBV9|TRBJ2-5|few
TGTGCCAGCAGGCCCTCCGCGGGGAAATCGGACCAGTACTTC
CASRPSAGKSDQYF
>-|TRBV19|TRBJ2-1|-
TGTGCCAGTAGTCCGAGGAGGGCCGGGCTCAACAATGAGCAGTTCTTC
CASSPRRAGLNNEQFF
>-|TRBV18|TRBJ2-5|-
TGTGCCAGCTCACCCACAAATCCGGAGACCCAGTACTTC
CASSPTNPETQYF
>TRBD2|TRBV5-1|TRBJ2-1|-
TGCGCCAGCAGTCTAAGCGGGGACGACAATGAGCAGTTCTTC
CASSLSGDDNEQFF
>TRBD2|TRBV29-1|TRBJ2-5|few
TGCAGCGTTGCGGGGGGAGGGGAGACCCAGTACTTC
CSVAGGGETQYF
>TRBD2|TRBV28|TRBJ2-1|few
TGTGCCAGCAGTTTAATGGCTAGCGGGGGCAATGAGCAGTTCTTC
CASSLMASGGNEQFF
>-|TRBV15|TRBJ2-5|-
TGTGCCACCAGCAGAGACCAGGGGTCGGAGACCCAGTACTTC
CATSRDQGSETQYF
>-|TRBV4-3|TRBJ2-1|few
TGCGCCAGCAGCCAAGAAGCCTCCCATTCCTACAATGAGCAGTTCTTC
CASSQEASHSYNEQFF
>-|TRBV28|TRBJ1-1|few
TGTGCCAGCAGTTTAGGGGGGAGGAGGACTGAAGCTTTCTTT
CASSLGGRRTEAFF
>-|TRBV9|TRBJ2-2|-
TGTGCCAGCAGCGGCCGGACAGACGGGGAGCTGTTTTTT
CASSGRTDGELFF
>TRBD1|TRBV6-5|TRBJ1-1|-
TGTGCCAGCAGGGGGGACAGGGCAGGTGAAGCTTTCTTT
CASRGDRAGEAFF
>-|TRBV4-3|TRBJ1-6|-
TGCGCCAGCAGCCAAGAGGGGCAGCCCTATAATTCACCCCTCCACTTT
CASSQEGQPYNSPLHF
>-|TRBV7-3|TRBJ2-7|few
TGTGCCAGCAGCTCCGTCGGGAAAGGAGAGCAGTACTTC
CASSSVGKGEQYF
>-|TRBV9|TRBJ1-5|few
TGTGCCAGCAGCGTCAGGGTGGGACAGCCCCAGCATTTT
CASSVRVGQPQHF
>TRBD2|TRBV7-8|TRBJ2-1|-
TGTGCCAGCAGCTTAATCGCGGGGGGGCCAAGGGAGCAGTTCTTC
CASSLIAGGPREQFF
>-|TRBV6-5|TRBJ2-1|-
TGTGCCAGCAAACGACAGAGCCAGTACAATGAGCAGTTCTTC
CASKRQSQYNEQFF
>-|TRBV7-3|TRBJ1-6|-
TGTGCCAGCAGCTCGTCACCGGGTGGTGTCGGCCTCCACTTT
CASSSSPGGVGLHF
>-|TRBV18|TRBJ2-5|few
TGTGCCAGCTCAGCAGGGACAGCGCCGGGGGAGGAGACCCAGTACTTC
CASSAGTAPGEETQYF
>-|TRBV7-9|TRBJ2-1|-
TGTGCCAGCAGCTTGACGACAGGTCACCCGCAGTTCTTC
CASSLTTGHPQFF
>-|TRBV29-1|TRBJ2-1|few
TGCAGCGTTGAAGTATTTCGCACAGACAATGAGCAGTTCTTC
CSVEVFRTDNEQFF
>TRBD2|TRBV7-3|TRBJ2-3|few
TGTGCCAGCAGCCCACCCTCGGCGGGGGGCACAGATACGCAGTATTTT
CASSPPSAGGTDTQYF